One sample yielded the 19 T cell receptor beta chains listed below, sequenced in a study of Ad26.COV2.S vaccination and SARS-CoV-2 variants. Regarding treatment: around 19 received Ad26.COV2.S at low or high dose, single or two shots; 5 received placebo; per-sample allocation not given. Sampling took place 63 days after the first vaccine or placebo injection. Some clones are missing from TCRdb's copy, which holds only in-frame ones; the method was immunoSEQ multiplex PCR. The sample yields over 300,000 clones, around four fifths seen once. Sequencing was performed on peripheral blood, taken in a trial of Ad26.COV2.S vaccine versus placebo. Receptors originate from a person between 18 and 60 years old who received the Ad26.COV2.S COVID-19 vaccine or a placebo.

The CDR3 is CASSLIGLAYNEQFF. CDR3 nucleotide sequence: TGCGCCAGCAGCTTGATTGGACTAGCGTACAATGAGCAGTTCTTC. J is TRBJ2-1 and V is TRBV5-1; 9 nucleotides align to TRBD2. V lost 1 base, J lost 4 bases, and 3 bases stayed unmatched. Per germline, CDR1 SGHRS and CDR2 YFSETQ. There are 15 residues in the CDR3.

The chain employs TRBV25-1 and TRBJ1-3; 8 bases are shared with TRBD1. The junction had 5 bases not matched to a gene; V was cut back by 6 bases and J by 4 bases. This CDR3 comprises 14 residues. The germline gives CDR1 MGHDK, CDR2 SYGVNS. The CDR3 coding sequence is TGTGCCAGCAGGGCTGGACAGGGAGGAAACACCATATATTTT. Encoded protein: CASRAGQGGNTIYF. The full variable domain, its missing parts supplied by reference TRBV25-1 and TRBJ1-3, is EADIYQTPRYLVIGTGKKITLECSQTMGHDKMYWYQQDPGMELHLIHYSYGVNSTEKGDLSSESTVSRIRTEHFPLTLESARPSHTSQYLCASRAGQGGNTIYFGEGSWLTVV.

The J gene is TRBJ2-7, the V gene TRBV6-5, with D perhaps assigned TRBD1 or TRBD2 (5 bases each). The germline V and J ends were trimmed by 6 bases and 8 bases, with 20 bases remaining between them. Germline values: CDR1 MNHEY, CDR2 SVGAGI. The CDR3 length is 14 residues. The CDR3 bases are TGTGCCAGCAGCCCGAGGGACCCGAGGATGAAGCAGTACTTC. Protein product: CASSPRDPRMKQYF.

V gene TRBV5-1 combines with J gene TRBJ2-2; possible D gene TRBD1, 6 bases. Germline V CDR1 and CDR2: SGHRS, YFSETQ. CDR3 length equals 15 residues. Trimming took off 3 bases at V and 2 bases at J, with 11 bases between the two ends. CDR3 DNA: TGCGCCAGCAGCTCCCAGGGGAAAAACACCGGGGAGCTGTTTTTT. Its protein is CASSSQGKNTGELFF.

The chain combines TRBV7-6 with TRBJ2-7, with TRBD1 as a possible D gene (5 bases). The V gene's germline CDR1 is SGHVS and CDR2 FNYEAQ. Trimming stripped 5 bases from V and 6 bases from J, with 23 bases between. The length of the CDR3 is 16 residues. CDR3 protein: CASSPIFQGSGLEQYF. The CDR3 DNA is TGTGCCAGCAGCCCCATATTCCAGGGATCAGGGCTCGAGCAGTACTTC.

The V and J genes are TRBV15 and TRBJ1-2, with D uncertain. Between the trimmed V and J ends, which lost 1 base and 0 bases, there was a span of 12 bases. Germline V gene sequence: CDR1 LNHNV, CDR2 YYDKDF (reference sequence). The CDR3 runs 16 residues. Here the CDR3 DNA reads TGTGCCACCAGCAGAGGAAGGACCCCTCCTAACTATGGCTACACCTTC. It yields the protein CATSRGRTPPNYGYTF.

This rearrangement joins TRBV5-1 to TRBJ2-3; TRBD1 agrees at 7 bases. The CDR3 length is 15 residues. Germline CDR1 reads SGHRS; CDR2 reads YFSETQ. J lost 1 base, V lost 4 bases, and 6 bases had no gene match. The CDR3 loop is CASSEDRRRTDTQYF. The CDR3, as DNA: TGCGCCAGCAGCGAGGACAGGAGACGCACAGATACGCAGTATTTT.

The rearrangement uses TRBV20-1 and TRBJ2-3, with D hard to call. Germline V gene data show CDR1 as DFQATT and CDR2 as SNEGSKA (reference sequence). The CDR3 totals 10 residues. V gave up 5 bases and J gave up 5 bases, with 5 bases separating them. CDR3 sequence (DNA): TGCAGTGCTCTGGGAGATACGCAGTATTTT. Translated, it gives CSALGDTQYF.

The chain joins TRBV29-1 to TRBJ1-4; unclear D gene. The V and J ends lost 3 bases and 8 bases respectively, with 7 bases between them. The germline V gene encodes CDR1 SQVTM and CDR2 ANQGSEA. This CDR3 spans 11 amino acids. CDR3 region: CSVEDREKLFF. The CDR3 DNA reads as TGCAGCGTTGAGGATCGGGAAAAACTGTTTTTT.

This clone was counted a few times. The chain couples TRBV7-6 to TRBJ2-2; 8 nucleotides align to TRBD1. The J segment lost 0 bases and the V segment lost 5 bases, leaving 2 bases of the junction unmatched. This CDR3 has 15 amino acids. Germline CDR1 is SGHVS and CDR2 is FNYEAQ. As DNA, the CDR3 is TGTGCCAGCAGCCGGGGACAGGCGAACACCGGGGAGCTGTTTTTT. This translates into CASSRGQANTGELFF.

The rearrangement joins TRBV9 to TRBJ2-1, with 10 nucleotides matching TRBD1. V shed 5 bases, J shed 1 base, and the junction held 3 bases outside the gene matches. CDR3 length: 15 amino acids. Germline lookup yields CDR1 SGDLS and CDR2 YYNGEE. CDR3 sequence: CASSQGQGSYNEQFF. Written as DNA, the CDR3 is TGTGCCAGCAGTCAGGGACAGGGGTCCTACAATGAGCAGTTCTTC.

As DNA, the CDR3 is TGTGCCAGCAGTTGGTTAAGGGGAAGCAGGACAGATACGCAGTATTTT. Translated, it gives CASSWLRGSRTDTQYF. The J gene is TRBJ2-3, the V gene TRBV27; D possibly corresponds to TRBD1 (5 bases). V was trimmed by 4 bases and J by 3 bases, leaving 17 bases between them. This CDR3 comprises 16 residues. CDR1 MNHEY and CDR2 SMNVEV come from the germline V gene (reference sequence).

This chain connects TRBV6-6 to TRBJ1-2; no clear D gene. The CDR3 length is 15 residues. With 4 bases removed from V and 4 bases from J, the gap between germline ends came to 16 bases. Germline V CDR1 and CDR2: MNHNY, SVGAGI (reference sequence). The CDR3: CASSWDPGASYGYTF. The CDR3 DNA sequence: TGTGCCAGCAGTTGGGATCCTGGAGCTAGCTATGGCTACACCTTC.

V and J are TRBV11-2 and TRBJ1-1; D is perhaps TRBD1 (5 bases). Looked up from germline, CDR1 is SGHAT and CDR2 is FQNNGV. This CDR3 has 17 amino acids. V gave up 2 bases and J gave up 6 bases, with 22 bases separating them. CDR3 DNA: TGTGCCAGCAGCTTAATTTTGTTCGGGACTCACAGCCCTGAAGCTTTCTTT. Its translation: CASSLILFGTHSPEAFF.

The chain couples TRBV4-3 to TRBJ2-7, with TRBD2 identical over 9 bases. J gave up 2 bases and V 3 bases, and 5 bases lay outside the gene matches. In germline, CDR1 is LGHNA, CDR2 YSLEER. The CDR3 totals 15 residues. Here the CDR3 reads CASSHGTSRAYEQYF. CDR3 nucleotide sequence: TGCGCCAGCAGCCACGGGACTAGCCGAGCCTACGAGCAGTACTTC.

This CDR3 is CASSPTDPYRGETQYF. As DNA, the CDR3 is TGTGCCAGCAGCCCGACCGATCCCTACCGGGGGGAGACCCAGTACTTC. This sequence joins TRBV7-2 and TRBJ2-5; possible D gene TRBD2, 6 bases. V gave up 5 bases and J gave up 5 bases, with 21 bases separating them. In germline, CDR1 is SGHTA, CDR2 FQGNSA. CDR3 length: 16 amino acids.

V gene TRBV28 combines with J gene TRBJ1-2, with D possibly TRBD1 on 6 matching bases. The V gene lost 10 bases and the J gene lost 4 bases, with 10 bases spanning the gap. Germline V gene lookup returns CDR1 MDHEN and CDR2 SYDVKM. This CDR3 has 11 amino acids. The CDR3 protein is CAIGQLYGYTF. In DNA form, the CDR3 reads TGTGCCATTGGACAGCTCTATGGCTACACCTTC.

The chain links TRBV5-6 to TRBJ1-3, with 7 bases identical to TRBD1. The CDR3 loop spans 14 amino acids. Losses at the gene ends were 4 bases for V and 1 base for J; bases not matched to a gene: 2. Germline V gives CDR1 SGHDT, CDR2 YYEEEE. Here the CDR3 DNA reads TGTGCCAGCAGCCTGACAGGGTCTGGAAACACCATATATTTT. It specifies CASSLTGSGNTIYF.

This chain's CDR3 is CASSFIGLTYEQYF. CDR3 coding DNA: TGTGCCAGCAGCTTTATAGGGTTGACCTACGAGCAGTACTTC. The chain joins TRBV11-3 to TRBJ2-7; D not resolved. The CDR3 runs 14 residues. Per the germline V gene, CDR1 is SGHNT and CDR2 is YENEEA. Trimming stripped 3 bases from V and 2 bases from J, with 11 bases between.